Below, one TCR beta chain is given with its context. A few counts support this clone. Its antigen is unknown. A far bigger clonotype differs at one base, so this is likely a read error. Genomic DNA was extracted with the DNeasy Blood and Tissue Kit from approximately 10,000 to 100,000 sorted cells per subset. The immunoSEQ service sequenced and mapped the TCRbeta V-J or V-D-J regions, with each sample reaching coverage above 8.5x. Regarding the original processing steps: Analysis was restricted to productive rearrangements exported from the immunoSEQ Analyzer platform, and clonality was assessed using the 500 most abundant clones. Repertoire overlap between populations was quantified with the Morisita-Horn similarity index and the Jaccard index. Morisita-Horn similarity between CD8 T-cell subset TCR repertoires was measured in over 5 cancer patients. The table comes from immuneACCESS by way of TCRdb, which keeps in-frame sequences with V and J called. Part of the clones is missing from these tables; in studies checked, under half for an unresolved V gene and the rest for unknown reasons. D and trimming were read from the DNA, whereas the V and J calls and clone size are those reported in that table. The sample has approximately 400 clones on record, 35% to 50% of them singletons. The ten largest make up about 54% of the sample.

This entry comes from a study of CD39 and CD103 CD8 tumor-infiltrating T cells (dated by TCRdb to between 2017 and 2018). Turning to the overall study: Repertoire comparisons were shown for an HPV-positive HNSCC, an HPV-negative HNSCC, an ovarian cancer and a melanoma patient. TCRbeta CDR3 deep sequencing compared repertoires of CD8 TIL subsets defined by CD103 and CD39 with peripheral memory CD8 T cells.

V is trimmed back by 0 bases and J by 2 bases, and the junction contains 1 base that no gene match accounts for. Taken from the germline V gene (reference sequence), the CDR1 and CDR2 loops are SGHNT and YYREEE. The CDR3, from cysteine to phenylalanine, totals 15 residues. Of all the DNA, just the CDR3 is kept, 45 bases in frame from base 1. At the time of sample collection the patients were not on therapy, although prior treatments varied from chemotherapy, radiotherapy, surgery and immunotherapy to no treatment. Thawed cells were enriched for T lymphocytes with a negative-selection kit, adding EpCAM beads for tumor-infiltrating lymphocytes. CD8 TIL subsets were FACS-sorted as CD3+CD4-CD8+CD45RA- cells split by CD39 and CD103 expression into DN, SP and DP. Tumor specimens were minced and digested with hyaluronidase, collagenase and DNase for 1 h, filtered, Ficoll-enriched and cryopreserved. On a FACSAria II, each population was sorted to around 99% purity, and the resulting cell pellets were frozen for TCR sequencing with no culture step.

The paper as a whole reports these results and caveats: Compared with DN and SP CD8 TILs and with blood memory CD8 T cells, DP CD8 TILs appeared more oligoclonal, with the top 30 clonotypes covering about 50-86%. Clonotypes from DN TILs largely overlapped with peripheral memory CD8 repertoires, while clonotypes from DP TILs were only rarely found in blood or uninvolved lymph node.

The sequence links TRBV5-4 to TRBJ2-1, with 8 bases matching TRBD2. The sequence was collected from a human donor with melanoma. Sequenced material: CD39+ CD103+ CD8+ T cells sorted from the tumor. The cell subset or site label on this specimen signifies: CD103+CD39+ double-positive CD45RA- CD8 T cells. The DNA is as follows: TGTGCCAGCAGCTTGGGTAGCGGGACCTACAATGAGCAGTTCTTC. Translated, it reads CASSLGSGTYNEQFF.